In this sample, the clone carrying this TCR beta chain turned up many times. This entry is derived from a study of T cells after yellow fever vaccination. TCRdb ran MiXCR on the 5' RACE reads and lists one entry per CDR3 protein. The sample comprises more than 300,000 distinct CDR3 sequences, around 6.8% of which are singletons, and roughly 19% rests with the top ten. This CDR3 has 13 amino acids. Germline V CDR1 and CDR2: LGHDT, YNNKEL (reference sequence). Trimming cost V 4 bases and J 3 bases, with 10 bases left between them. The chain is built from TRBV3-1 and TRBJ2-7; possibly TRBD2 for D (5 bases). The material was PBMCs, obtained about 41 days after the first yellow fever vaccination. This TCR derives from a man younger than 35 who received the YFV17D yellow fever vaccine. CDR3 coding DNA: TGTGCCAGCAGCCCGGGAAACCTCTACGAGCAGTACTTC. It encodes CASSPGNLYEQYF.